The next 2 T cell receptor beta chains were all read from a single sample in a study of OX40 agonist ivuxolimab in advanced cancers. Clones were sequenced by immunoSEQ multiplex PCR, and TCRdb holds only the in-frame ones, with some missing. Altogether around 140,000 clones are present, approximately 94% being singletons, with the ten largest covering roughly 1%. The sequencing used CD4+ or CD8+ T cells sorted from blood, collected in a trial of the OX40 agonist ivuxolimab. These receptors were taken from an adult with an advanced solid tumor such as melanoma, head and neck, liver or kidney cancer.

V usage is TRBV7-2 and J usage is TRBJ1-2, with a weak D call TRBD1 (5 bases). This CDR3 comprises 16 residues. CDR1 is SGHTA and CDR2 is FQGNSA in the germline V gene. V was pared by 5 bases and J by 2 bases, with 18 bases between. In DNA, the CDR3 is TGTGCCAGCAGCCCCCAGGCCTCAAGGGGAAACTATGGCTACACCTTC. Its protein product is CASSPQASRGNYGYTF. The full variable domain, its missing parts supplied by reference TRBV7-2 and TRBJ1-2, is GAGVSQSPSNKVTEKGKDVELRCDPISGHTALYWYRQSLGQGLEFLIYFQGNSAPDKSGLPSDRFSAERTGGSVSTLTIQRTQQEDSAVYLCASSPQASRGNYGYTFGSGTRLTVV.

V usage is TRBV7-9 and J usage is TRBJ1-3; D is uncertain. The V end was cut by 2 bases, the J end by 7 bases, with 9 bases between. The CDR3 length is 13 residues. Germline V lookup: CDR1 SEHNR, CDR2 FQNEAQ (reference sequence). The CDR3 protein is CASSLRVGNTIYF. The CDR3 DNA reads as TGTGCCAGCAGCTTACGAGTCGGGAACACCATATATTTT.